This is a list of T cell receptor beta chains from one sample in a study of T cell responses to AZD1222 COVID-19 vaccine. Assay used: immunoSEQ multiplex PCR; TCRdb lists only in-frame clones, some missing. The sample yields about 99,000 clones, approximately 90% seen once. The specimen was peripheral blood, collected 28 days after the second AZD1222 dose. These receptors came from an adult who received the AZD1222 COVID-19 vaccine. The conserved cysteine and the conserved F or W are not part of the CDR3 here.

v_call: TRBV6-5
j_call: TRBJ1-3
cdr3_aa: ASRFAGTAGNTIY

v_call: TRBV19
j_call: TRBJ2-6
cdr3_aa: ASSSWGSGANVLT

v_call: TRBV4-2
j_call: TRBJ1-1
cdr3_aa: ASSQNLARRVEAF

v_call: TRBV7-2
j_call: TRBJ1-2
cdr3_aa: ASSTNPGQGAGGYT

v_call: TRBV15
j_call: TRBJ2-5
cdr3_aa: ATSRDPLETQY

v_call: TRBV28
j_call: TRBJ2-2
cdr3_aa: ASTLHLAGGDTGELF

v_call: TRBV11-2
j_call: TRBJ1-1
cdr3_aa: ASSTWTGGYTEAF

v_call: TRBV5-1
j_call: TRBJ2-1
cdr3_aa: ASQGGATYNEQF

v_call: TRBV3-1/TRBV3-2
j_call: TRBJ1-1
cdr3_aa: ASRLLRSGGANTEAF

v_call: TRBV11-2
j_call: TRBJ2-1
cdr3_aa: ASSPRDSGSIRYNEQF

v_call: TRBV27
j_call: TRBJ2-1
cdr3_aa: ASSRLATNEQF

v_call: TRBV9
j_call: TRBJ1-1
cdr3_aa: ASSVGTGQLNTEAF

v_call: TRBV5-1
j_call: TRBJ1-1
cdr3_aa: ASSLGDRRTEAF

v_call: TRBV20-1
j_call: TRBJ1-1
cdr3_aa: SASHTEAF

v_call: TRBV11-3
j_call: TRBJ2-1
cdr3_aa: ASSLRWGDEQF

v_call: TRBV5-4
j_call: TRBJ2-7
cdr3_aa: ATSLGVSGTYEQY